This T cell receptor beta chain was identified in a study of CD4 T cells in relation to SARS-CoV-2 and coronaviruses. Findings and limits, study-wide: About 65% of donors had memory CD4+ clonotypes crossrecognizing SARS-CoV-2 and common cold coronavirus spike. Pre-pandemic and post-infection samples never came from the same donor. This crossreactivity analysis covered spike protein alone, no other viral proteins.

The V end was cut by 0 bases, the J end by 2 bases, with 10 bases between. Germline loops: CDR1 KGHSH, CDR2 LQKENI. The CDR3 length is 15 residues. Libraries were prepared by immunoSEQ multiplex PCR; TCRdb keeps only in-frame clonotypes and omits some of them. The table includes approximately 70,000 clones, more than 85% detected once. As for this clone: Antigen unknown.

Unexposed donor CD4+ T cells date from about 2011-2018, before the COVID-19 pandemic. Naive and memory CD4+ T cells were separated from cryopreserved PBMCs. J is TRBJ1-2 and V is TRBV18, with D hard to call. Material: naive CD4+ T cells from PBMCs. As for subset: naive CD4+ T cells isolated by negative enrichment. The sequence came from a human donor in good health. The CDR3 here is CASSPPGVPNYGYTF. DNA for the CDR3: TGTGCCAGCTCACCACCCGGAGTTCCCAACTATGGCTACACCTTC.